A selection of T cell receptor beta chains follows, all from one sample in a study of beta chain features in type 1 diabetes. Produced via immunoSEQ multiplex PCR; TCRdb's table is partial and in-frame only. The sample shows roughly 50,000 clones, about 40% of them seen only once. The sequenced sample consisted of Tregs from blood. These receptors were obtained from a man in his thirties or forties with type 1 diabetes. Both conserved end residues are part of each CDR3. Fields, in order: J gene, clone size, V gene, D gene, CDR3 DNA, CDR3 protein. A D gene is named only where the DNA matches it firmly. A clone size is listed for some rows: how often the clone was seen (once, few, many), or a class if it is expanded.

j_call: TRBJ2-2
clone_size: -
v_call: TRBV28
d_call: -
cdr3_nt: TGTGCCACCCCGGGGGTATCGAACACCGGGGAGCTGTTTTTT
cdr3_aa: CATPGVSNTGELFF

j_call: TRBJ2-2
clone_size: -
v_call: TRBV6-5
d_call: TRBD1
cdr3_nt: TGTGCCAGCAGGGGACAGGGGAATACCGGGGAGCTGTTTTTT
cdr3_aa: CASRGQGNTGELFF

j_call: TRBJ2-1
clone_size: few
v_call: TRBV6-5
d_call: -
cdr3_nt: TGTGCCAGCAGTTATTTGGGAGATGAGCAGTTCTTC
cdr3_aa: CASSYLGDEQFF

j_call: TRBJ1-5
clone_size: -
v_call: TRBV7-8
d_call: -
cdr3_nt: TGTGCCAGCAGCTTAGTACAGAGCAATCAGCCCCAGCATTTT
cdr3_aa: CASSLVQSNQPQHF

j_call: TRBJ2-7
clone_size: -
v_call: TRBV7-2
d_call: -
cdr3_nt: TGTGCCAGCAGCTTAGCGCAGCGCTACGAGCAGTACTTC
cdr3_aa: CASSLAQRYEQYF

j_call: TRBJ2-7
clone_size: few
v_call: TRBV29-1
d_call: TRBD1
cdr3_nt: TGCAGCGTTGTCACACCGGGACAGGGAGGTTACGAGCAGTACTTC
cdr3_aa: CSVVTPGQGGYEQYF

j_call: TRBJ2-1
clone_size: -
v_call: TRBV29-1
d_call: TRBD1
cdr3_nt: TGCAGCGCCGAGGATCAGGGGGCGGAAACCTACAATGAGCAGTTCTTC
cdr3_aa: CSAEDQGAETYNEQFF

j_call: TRBJ1-5
clone_size: -
v_call: TRBV4-3
d_call: -
cdr3_nt: TGCGCCAGCAGCCAAGATTGGGGGCGAGATCAGCCCCAGCATTTT
cdr3_aa: CASSQDWGRDQPQHF

j_call: TRBJ2-2
clone_size: few
v_call: TRBV7-2
d_call: TRBD1
cdr3_nt: TGTGCCAGCAGCTACAGGGGTTACGCGAACACCGGGGAGCTGTTTTTT
cdr3_aa: CASSYRGYANTGELFF

j_call: TRBJ2-7
clone_size: -
v_call: TRBV7-6
d_call: -
cdr3_nt: TGTGCCAGCAGCTTAAGGGGGGGACCCTACTCCTACGAGCAGTACTTC
cdr3_aa: CASSLRGGPYSYEQYF

j_call: TRBJ1-5
clone_size: -
v_call: TRBV19
d_call: -
cdr3_nt: TGTGCCAGTAGTATCCTTGGCAGCGGGAGGGAGCCCCAGCATTTT
cdr3_aa: CASSILGSGREPQHF

j_call: TRBJ2-1
clone_size: -
v_call: TRBV4-1
d_call: -
cdr3_nt: TGCGCCAGCAGCCCCCAGGCGCGACCTTACAATGAGCAGTTCTTC
cdr3_aa: CASSPQARPYNEQFF

j_call: TRBJ2-2
clone_size: few
v_call: TRBV5-1
d_call: -
cdr3_nt: TGCGCCAGCAGCGGTGGTGTTAGCGGGAACACCGGGGAGCTGTTTTTT
cdr3_aa: CASSGGVSGNTGELFF

j_call: TRBJ2-7
clone_size: few
v_call: TRBV7-2
d_call: TRBD2
cdr3_nt: TGTGCCAGCAGCTTAGCGACTAGCAGTAGGGAGCAGTACTTC
cdr3_aa: CASSLATSSREQYF

j_call: TRBJ1-4
clone_size: -
v_call: TRBV7-2
d_call: -
cdr3_nt: TGTGCCAGCAAACAGGGTGATAATGAAAAACTGTTTTTT
cdr3_aa: CASKQGDNEKLFF

j_call: TRBJ2-2
clone_size: -
v_call: TRBV19
d_call: -
cdr3_nt: TGTGCCAGTAGTATTATCAGGGCGAACACCGGGGAGCTGTTTTTT
cdr3_aa: CASSIIRANTGELFF

j_call: TRBJ2-2
clone_size: few
v_call: TRBV7-2
d_call: TRBD2
cdr3_nt: TGTGCCAGCAGCTCACTAGCGGGAGCCGGGGAGCTGTTTTTT
cdr3_aa: CASSSLAGAGELFF

j_call: TRBJ2-2
clone_size: -
v_call: TRBV4-2
d_call: TRBD2
cdr3_nt: TGTGCCAGCAGCCAAGTTTTCGTGGGAGGGCCTGCCGGGGAGCTGTTTTTT
cdr3_aa: CASSQVFVGGPAGELFF

j_call: TRBJ2-3
clone_size: many
v_call: TRBV6-1
d_call: -
cdr3_nt: TGTGCCAGCAGACCCCCGGCGGTTGATACGCAGTATTTT
cdr3_aa: CASRPPAVDTQYF

j_call: TRBJ1-1
clone_size: -
v_call: TRBV18
d_call: -
cdr3_nt: TGTGCCAGCTCATCGGACAGAGCAGCTTTCTTT
cdr3_aa: CASSSDRAAFF

j_call: TRBJ2-5
clone_size: -
v_call: TRBV6-6
d_call: TRBD2
cdr3_nt: TGTGCCAGCAGTCGAGCGGGAGAAGAGACCCAGTACTTC
cdr3_aa: CASSRAGEETQYF

j_call: TRBJ2-7
clone_size: -
v_call: TRBV19
d_call: TRBD2
cdr3_nt: TGTGCCAGTAGTGTCGGCGGGAGGTACCGGGGCGAGCAGTACTTC
cdr3_aa: CASSVGGRYRGEQYF

j_call: TRBJ1-1
clone_size: few
v_call: TRBV5-1
d_call: -
cdr3_nt: TGCGCCAGCAGAAGGGGGACTGAAGCTTTCTTT
cdr3_aa: CASRRGTEAFF

j_call: TRBJ2-1
clone_size: -
v_call: TRBV18
d_call: -
cdr3_nt: TGTGCCAGCTCACCAACTATTAGCTCCTACAATGAGCAGTTCTTC
cdr3_aa: CASSPTISSYNEQFF

j_call: TRBJ1-2
clone_size: few
v_call: TRBV15
d_call: TRBD1
cdr3_nt: TGTGCCACCAGCAGAGAAGGGGGCGACTATGGCTACACCTTC
cdr3_aa: CATSREGGDYGYTF

j_call: TRBJ2-2
clone_size: few
v_call: TRBV9
d_call: TRBD2
cdr3_nt: TGTGCCAGCAGCGGGACTAGCGGGATAGGGGGCACCGGGGAGCTGTTTTTT
cdr3_aa: CASSGTSGIGGTGELFF

j_call: TRBJ2-3
clone_size: few
v_call: TRBV5-6
d_call: TRBD2
cdr3_nt: TGTGCCAGCAGCTGGACTAGCGGGAGCACAGATACGCAGTATTTT
cdr3_aa: CASSWTSGSTDTQYF

j_call: TRBJ2-3
clone_size: -
v_call: TRBV28
d_call: -
cdr3_nt: TGTGCCAGCAGTTTTGGGAGGAGCACAGATACGCAGTATTTT
cdr3_aa: CASSFGRSTDTQYF

j_call: TRBJ2-2
clone_size: -
v_call: TRBV29-1
d_call: TRBD2
cdr3_nt: TGCAGCGTCGGACTAGCGGTGAACACCGGGGACCTGTTTTTT
cdr3_aa: CSVGLAVNTGDLFF

j_call: TRBJ2-1
clone_size: -
v_call: TRBV7-6
d_call: -
cdr3_nt: TGTGCCAGCAGCCGGACCTGGGGCGATGAGCAGTTCTTC
cdr3_aa: CASSRTWGDEQFF

j_call: TRBJ2-3
clone_size: -
v_call: TRBV11-3
d_call: -
cdr3_nt: TGTGCCAGCAGCCGCACGGGGGGCTTAACAGATACGCAGTATTTT
cdr3_aa: CASSRTGGLTDTQYF

j_call: TRBJ2-3
clone_size: -
v_call: TRBV5-6
d_call: -
cdr3_nt: TGTGCCAGCAGCTTGAGCGCGGGCCCAGATACGCAGTATTTT
cdr3_aa: CASSLSAGPDTQYF

j_call: TRBJ1-1
clone_size: -
v_call: TRBV19
d_call: -
cdr3_nt: TGTGCCAGTACGAAAGGGGCTCGGGACACTGAAGCTTTCTTT
cdr3_aa: CASTKGARDTEAFF

j_call: TRBJ1-2
clone_size: few
v_call: TRBV28
d_call: -
cdr3_nt: TGTGCCAGCAGTCGGACAGAAGGGGCTGGGGTCTATGGCTACACCTTC
cdr3_aa: CASSRTEGAGVYGYTF

j_call: TRBJ2-1
clone_size: -
v_call: TRBV7-3
d_call: -
cdr3_nt: TGTGCCAGCAGCTCGAAAGGCGGTGCGGGCAGCAATGAGCAGTTCTTC
cdr3_aa: CASSSKGGAGSNEQFF

j_call: TRBJ1-5
clone_size: -
v_call: TRBV19
d_call: TRBD1
cdr3_nt: TGTGCCAGTAGTAGAGCTACAGGGGCCAGCAATCAGCCCCAGCATTTT
cdr3_aa: CASSRATGASNQPQHF

j_call: TRBJ2-1
clone_size: few
v_call: TRBV2
d_call: -
cdr3_nt: TGTGCCAGCATCCAGGGAAGGACCTACAATGAGCAGTTCTTC
cdr3_aa: CASIQGRTYNEQFF

j_call: TRBJ2-2
clone_size: few
v_call: TRBV2
d_call: -
cdr3_nt: TGTGCCAGCTCTCCTGAGTACCTGAACACCGGGGAGCTGTTTTTT
cdr3_aa: CASSPEYLNTGELFF

j_call: TRBJ2-1
clone_size: -
v_call: TRBV14
d_call: TRBD2
cdr3_nt: TGTGCCAGCAGCTCCTCCGGGACTAGCGGGAGGCCCTACAATGAGCAGTTCTTC
cdr3_aa: CASSSSGTSGRPYNEQFF

j_call: TRBJ1-5
clone_size: -
v_call: TRBV6-1
d_call: -
cdr3_nt: TGTGCCAGCAGTTCGACGGGTCCCAATCAGCCCCAGCATTTT
cdr3_aa: CASSSTGPNQPQHF

j_call: TRBJ2-7
clone_size: medium-sized
v_call: TRBV18
d_call: TRBD1
cdr3_nt: TGTGCCAGCTCACTCCAGACAGGGTACGAGCAGTACTTC
cdr3_aa: CASSLQTGYEQYF

j_call: TRBJ2-3
clone_size: -
v_call: TRBV5-4
d_call: TRBD2
cdr3_nt: TGTGCCAGCAGCGCGGGGGGGCTAGCGGGGACCGGCACAGATACGCAGTATTTT
cdr3_aa: CASSAGGLAGTGTDTQYF

j_call: TRBJ2-3
clone_size: few
v_call: TRBV7-9
d_call: TRBD1
cdr3_nt: TGTGCCAGCAGCTATATAACAGGGGGCAGTTCCGATACGCAGTATTTT
cdr3_aa: CASSYITGGSSDTQYF

j_call: TRBJ2-7
clone_size: few
v_call: TRBV7-3
d_call: TRBD2
cdr3_nt: TGTGCCAGCAGCTACGGGACTAGCGGGAGAATTAACGAGCAGTACTTC
cdr3_aa: CASSYGTSGRINEQYF

j_call: TRBJ2-7
clone_size: -
v_call: TRBV29-1
d_call: -
cdr3_nt: TGCAGCGTTGGGAGGGTAACGGTGGGCGAGCAGTACTTC
cdr3_aa: CSVGRVTVGEQYF

j_call: TRBJ2-1
clone_size: -
v_call: TRBV23-1
d_call: TRBD2
cdr3_nt: TGCGCCAGCTTCTCGGGGGGTGAGCAGTTCTTC
cdr3_aa: CASFSGGEQFF

j_call: TRBJ2-3
clone_size: few
v_call: TRBV7-3
d_call: TRBD2
cdr3_nt: TGTGCCAGCAGCGCTAGCGGGAGGACAGATACGCAGTATTTT
cdr3_aa: CASSASGRTDTQYF

j_call: TRBJ2-1
clone_size: -
v_call: TRBV29-1
d_call: -
cdr3_nt: TGCAGCGTTGCCCGGGGAGTCCCATACAATGAGCAGTTCTTC
cdr3_aa: CSVARGVPYNEQFF

j_call: TRBJ2-7
clone_size: few
v_call: TRBV7-2
d_call: TRBD1
cdr3_nt: TGTGCCAGCAGCTCTTGGGTTAGGGACAGGGGGCTCGAGCAGTACTTC
cdr3_aa: CASSSWVRDRGLEQYF

j_call: TRBJ1-1
clone_size: -
v_call: TRBV29-1
d_call: -
cdr3_nt: TGCAGCGTCGCGGTACGGGGAACTGAAGCTTTCTTT
cdr3_aa: CSVAVRGTEAFF

j_call: TRBJ2-5
clone_size: once
v_call: TRBV2
d_call: TRBD1
cdr3_nt: TGTGCCAGCAGTTCACAGGGGTCGGGTAGAGAGACCCAGTACTTC
cdr3_aa: CASSSQGSGRETQYF

j_call: TRBJ2-7
clone_size: few
v_call: TRBV6-5
d_call: -
cdr3_nt: TGTGCCAGCAGTTCAACCGGGACAAGCTCCTACGAGCAGTACTTC
cdr3_aa: CASSSTGTSSYEQYF

j_call: TRBJ1-5
clone_size: -
v_call: TRBV7-2
d_call: -
cdr3_nt: TGTGCCAGCAGCTTACGGGGGGCTTACAATCAGCCCCAGCATTTT
cdr3_aa: CASSLRGAYNQPQHF

j_call: TRBJ2-1
clone_size: few
v_call: TRBV7-9
d_call: TRBD2
cdr3_nt: TGTGCCAGCAGCTCCGATCCCGGGACTAGCGGGAGTTATGAGCAGTTCTTC
cdr3_aa: CASSSDPGTSGSYEQFF

j_call: TRBJ2-7
clone_size: -
v_call: TRBV28
d_call: -
cdr3_nt: TGTGCCACTAAAACAGTCTACTACGAGCAGTACTTC
cdr3_aa: CATKTVYYEQYF

j_call: TRBJ2-7
clone_size: -
v_call: TRBV2
d_call: -
cdr3_nt: TGTGCCAGCAGTGAAGGACGGAGGATCTCCTACGAGCAGTACTTC
cdr3_aa: CASSEGRRISYEQYF

j_call: TRBJ2-3
clone_size: -
v_call: TRBV7-9
d_call: -
cdr3_nt: TGTGCCAGCAGCCCCCGGGACCCACAGGGAGATACGCAGTATTTT
cdr3_aa: CASSPRDPQGDTQYF